This T cell receptor (beta chain) was identified in a study of blood T cell repertoires in COVID-19. Many counts were recorded for this clone. The CDR3 is 14 residues long. V was pared by 7 bases and J by 8 bases, with 9 bases of the junction left unmatched. Germline assignment: CDR1 MNHEY and CDR2 SMNVEV (reference sequence). Methods used by the authors: Estimates of nucleated cell counts were drawn from the amplification of reference gene primers. Profiling relied on immunoSEQ multiplex PCR, and the TCRdb table lists in-frame clones only, not all of them. The V and J calls and the clone size are those of that table, but D and trimming were determined from the DNA. The sample shows 150,000 to 200,000 clones, roughly 90% of them seen only once. Individuals drawn from 24 US areas were about 18 to 95 years old.

The clonotype originates from a woman between 18 and 29 years old who had recovered from COVID-19. Sequenced: PBMCs or T cells enriched from blood (not recorded which). The chain has TRBV27 and TRBJ2-1, with TRBD1 matching 9 bases. In nucleotides, the CDR3 is TGTGCCAGCACCACACAGGGGGCTTGGGATGAGCAGTTCTTC. It translates to CASTTQGAWDEQFF.